This section outlines one T cell receptor (beta chain) sequence together with its context. CDR3 length equals 14 residues. The germline CDR1 and CDR2 sequences are SGHTA and FQGNSA. V was trimmed by 0 bases and J by 5 bases, leaving 7 bases between them. The data belong to a study of cytomegalovirus exposure and HLA in healthy donors. PCR was performed using 60 Vbeta and 13 Jbeta primers. Produced via immunoSEQ multiplex PCR; TCRdb's table is partial and in-frame only. This sample carries about 160,000 clones, approximately 88% of them seen once, and the ten largest clones take 0.95% to 1.5%. This clonotype originated in a boy younger than 10 in good health and CMV-seronegative. Specimen: PBMCs. The chain uses TRBV7-2 and TRBJ1-4; D unclear. This CDR3 reads CASSLAGQNEKLFF. CDR3 coding DNA: TGTGCCAGCAGCTTAGCGGGCCAGAATGAAAAACTGTTTTTT.